A single sample gave rise to the 22 T cell receptor beta chains below, sequenced in a study of T cell clonality in common variable immunodeficiency. The protocol was immunoSEQ multiplex PCR, while the TCRdb copy is restricted to in-frame clones and leaves out a portion. This sample carries about 42,000 clones, none of them present only once. The specimen was peripheral blood mononuclear cells. These receptors originate from a person aged 18 to 75 in good health.

Ten or more counts support this clone. The CDR3 goes on 3 residues after the read ends, and that part is filled in from the germline J gene. This chain connects TRBV4-2 to TRBJ2-2; possible D gene TRBD2, 6 bases. Germline V gene sequence: CDR1 LGHNA, CDR2 YNFKEQ. The CDR3 loop spans 16 amino acids. V was shortened by 0 bases and J by 3 bases, with 11 bases between the two germline ends. This CDR3 is CASSQDQTSYTGELFF. The part of the CDR3 DNA that was read is TGTGCCAGCAGCCAAGATCAGACTAGTTACACCGGGGAG.

This clone appeared many times. The sequenced fragment ends 3 residues before the CDR3 boundary, so the rest is inferred from the germline J gene. This chain uses TRBV5-1 with TRBJ1-5, with 7 bases matching TRBD1. V dropped 7 bases and J dropped 4; count of bases not matched to a gene: 5. CDR1 and CDR2 (germline): SGHRS, YFSETQ. This CDR3 contains 13 residues. The CDR3 reads CASHRGPNQPQHF. The covered CDR3 bases are TGCGCCAGCCACAGGGGACCTAATCAGCCC.

This clone showed up many times. The CDR3 extends 3 residues past the end of the read, so its final part is completed from the germline J gene. V gene TRBV7-7 combines with J gene TRBJ2-5, with D maybe TRBD2 (6 bases). This CDR3 spans 16 amino acids. Germline values: CDR1 SSHAT, CDR2 FNYEAQ (reference sequence). Deletions cut 2 bases from V and 5 bases from J, with 18 bases between. The CDR3 is CASSLLYGGGAETQYF. The sequenced CDR3 bases are TGTGCCAGCAGCTTACTTTACGGGGGAGGTGCCGAGACC.

The sample holds many counts of this clone. With the read ending 3 residues before the CDR3 end, the germline J gene is used to fill in that end. The chain carries TRBV20-1 and TRBJ1-1; a possible D gene is TRBD1 (6 bases). Trimming left V 0 bases short and J 3 bases short, with 14 bases between. Per germline, CDR1 DFQATT and CDR2 SNEGSKA (reference sequence). The CDR3 extends over 15 amino acids. CDR3 sequence reads: CSARDPGESDTEAFF. The sequenced CDR3 bases are TGCAGTGCTAGAGATCCAGGGGAGTCGGACACTGAA.

This clone was seen many times. The CDR3 protein is CSAPLAGGRNEQFF. The CDR3 bases that were read are TGCAGTGCCCCTCTAGCGGGGGGCAGGAATGAG. The V call is TRBV20-1, the J call TRBJ2-1, with 11 bases that match TRBD2. Read sequence stops 3 residues before the CDR3 end, and the germline J gene provides the missing end. With V trimmed by 6 bases and J by 7 bases, 8 bases remained unmatched. CDR1 is DFQATT, CDR2 SNEGSKA, per germline (reference sequence). This CDR3 spans 14 amino acids.

This clone was observed a few times. The sequenced fragment ends 3 residues before the CDR3 boundary, so the rest is inferred from the germline J gene. The V call is TRBV19, the J call TRBJ2-3, with 8 bases identical to TRBD1. Germline CDR1 LNHDA, CDR2 SQIVND (reference sequence). The V and J ends lost 10 bases and 3 bases, in that order; junction bases with no gene match: 15. The CDR3 runs 16 residues. The sequenced CDR3 bases are TGTGCCACCCGACAACAACCGGGACAGGTGACAGATACG. As protein: CATRQQPGQVTDT. The CDR3 as a whole reads CATRQQPGQVTDTQYF.

This clone has ten or more counts. Read data end 3 residues before the CDR3 end; the end is taken from the germline J gene. The J gene is TRBJ1-1, the V gene TRBV30; a weak D match, TRBD1 (6 bases). Trimming took off 3 bases at V and 5 bases at J, with 22 bases between the two ends. Germline V lookup: CDR1 GTSNPN, CDR2 SVGIG (reference sequence). The CDR3 extends over 16 amino acids. The DNA read from the CDR3 is TGTGCCTGGAGAGACAGGAGGGGGTTTACTTTTACTGAA. It encodes CAWRDRRGFTFTE. The full CDR3 protein reads CAWRDRRGFTFTEAFF.

There are many counts of this clone. The read ends 3 residues early relative to the CDR3; the germline J gene fills the gap. The rearrangement joins TRBV19 to TRBJ1-1, with 9 bases lining up with TRBD1. Germline CDR1 is LNHDA and CDR2 is SQIVND (reference sequence). V lost 6 bases, J lost 4 bases, and 3 bases stayed unmatched. This CDR3 contains 13 residues. The CDR3 reads CASRPQGATEAFF. CDR3 DNA (partial): TGTGCCAGTAGACCACAGGGGGCCACTGAA.

Ten or more counts support this clone. With the read ending 3 residues before the CDR3 end, the germline J gene is used to fill in that end. The chain links TRBV7-8 to TRBJ1-1; tentatively, D is TRBD1 (5 bases). Deletions cut 0 bases from V and 4 bases from J, with 12 bases between. Germline V gene data show CDR1 as SGHVS and CDR2 as FQNEAQ. The CDR3 is made up of 15 amino acids. The CDR3 protein is CASSLAPKRGTEAFF. CDR3 DNA (partial): TGTGCCAGCAGCTTAGCGCCCAAAAGGGGCACTGAA. The full variable domain, completed using reference TRBV7-8 and TRBJ1-1, is GAGVSQSPRYKVAKRGQDVALRCDPISGHVSLFWYQQALGQGPEFLTYFQNEAQLDKSGLPSDRFFAERPEGSVSTLKIQRTQQEDSAVYLCASSLAPKRGTEAFFGQGTRLTVV.

This clone was found many times. The DNA ends 3 residues before the CDR3 does, and the rest of the CDR3 is filled in from the germline J gene. J is TRBJ1-1 and V is TRBV5-1; no clear D. The germline V gene has CDR1 SGHRS and CDR2 YFSETQ. This CDR3 is built from 13 residues. The sequenced part of the CDR3 DNA is TGCGCCAGCAGCACCACACAGAGATCAGAA. It is translated as CASSTTQRSE. The full CDR3 protein reads CASSTTQRSEAFF.

This clone was seen ten or more times. The read comes to an end 3 residues before the CDR3 does, leaving the germline J gene to fill in the end. This chain links TRBV18 with TRBJ2-7; D is undetermined. Deletions cut 6 bases from V and 6 bases from J, with 9 bases between. There are 11 residues in the CDR3. Germline-derived CDR1 and CDR2 are KGHSH and LQKENI. CDR3 amino acids: CASSQGFEQYF. The sequenced part of the CDR3 DNA is TGTGCCAGCTCCCAAGGCTTCGAG.

At least ten counts were recorded for this clone. The CDR3: CASSPRGTVSGELFF. The sequenced CDR3 bases are TGTGCCAGCAGTCCCCGGGGGACGGTCTCCGGGGAG. This chain joins TRBV12-3 or TRBV12-4 and TRBJ2-2; D perhaps matches TRBD2 (6 bases). The DNA ends 3 residues before the CDR3 does, and the rest of the CDR3 is filled in from the germline J gene. The V end lost 5 bases, the J end lost 6 bases, and 16 bases lay between the germline ends. The CDR3 has 15 residues.

This clone was found many times. The read terminates 3 residues ahead of where the CDR3 ends, so the germline J gene completes it. V usage is TRBV6-2 or TRBV6-3 and J usage is TRBJ2-4, with a tentative D call TRBD2 (6 bases). The CDR3 sequence is 14 residues long. V lost 9 bases, J lost 5 bases, and 17 bases lay in between. Germline-derived CDR1 and CDR2 are MNHEY and SVGEGT. The sequenced part of the CDR3 DNA is TGTGCCAGTCGAAAAACGACTAGTCAAAACATT. Protein: CASRKTTSQNI. The complete CDR3 sequence is CASRKTTSQNIQYF.

This clone was seen many times. The DNA ends 3 residues before the CDR3 does, and the rest of the CDR3 is filled in from the germline J gene. The rearrangement joins TRBV5-1 to TRBJ2-2; possibly TRBD2 for D (6 bases). CDR3 length: 14 residues. Germline loops: CDR1 SGHRS, CDR2 YFSETQ. The part of the CDR3 DNA that was read is TGCGCCAGCAGCTTGTTCGGGGGAAATGAAAAG. Its protein product is CASSLFGGNEK. The whole CDR3 is CASSLFGGNEKLFF.

This clone was observed many times. The sequence runs out 3 residues before the end of the CDR3; the remainder is reconstructed from the germline J gene. This chain uses TRBV20-1 with TRBJ2-7; 7 nucleotides match TRBD1. The CDR3 has 14 residues. V shed 0 bases and J 3 bases; nucleotides not matched to a gene: 5. The V gene's germline CDR1 is DFQATT and CDR2 SNEGSKA (reference sequence). The CDR3 bases that were read are TGCAGTGCTAGAGATAGGGACAGATACTACGAG. Translation gives CSARDRDRYYE. The CDR3 in its entirety is CSARDRDRYYEQYF.

This clone was detected ten times or more. The read gets to within 3 residues of the CDR3 end, and the germline J gene fills in the rest. J is TRBJ2-1 and V is TRBV19; maybe TRBD1 (5 bases). Germline assignment: CDR1 LNHDA and CDR2 SQIVND (reference sequence). Trimming shortened V by 3 bases and J by 3 bases, and 18 bases separated the two germline ends. The length of the CDR3 is 17 residues. The CDR3 is CASSIRAQDGYYNEQFF. The covered CDR3 bases are TGTGCCAGTAGTATCAGGGCCCAGGACGGATACTACAATGAG. The full variable domain, its missing parts supplied by reference TRBV19 and TRBJ2-1, is DGGITQSPKYLFRKEGQNVTLSCEQNLNHDAMYWYRQDPGQGLRLIYYSQIVNDFQKGDIAEGYSVSREKKESFPLTVTSAQKNPTAFYLCASSIRAQDGYYNEQFFGPGTRLTVL.

Ten or more counts support this clone. The CDR3 end is not reached by the read, which stops 3 residues before it; the germline J gene fills it in. This chain connects TRBV7-8 to TRBJ2-1; 11 bases match TRBD2. CDR3 length equals 16 residues. After removal of 5 bases from V and 6 bases from J, the junction contained 9 bases not matched to a gene. The germline CDR1 and CDR2 sequences are SGHVS and FQNEAQ. The CDR3: CASSILSGGAGNEQFF. Partial CDR3 DNA: TGTGCCAGCAGCATCCTTAGCGGGGGGGCGGGCAATGAG.

This clone was picked up many times. The read comes to an end 3 residues before the CDR3 does, leaving the germline J gene to fill in the end. The chain is built from TRBV7-9 and TRBJ2-7; TRBD2 agrees at 12 bases. Germline values: CDR1 SEHNR, CDR2 FQNEAQ (reference sequence). The length of the CDR3 is 15 residues. V dropped 5 bases and J dropped 2; count of bases not matched to a gene: 4. The covered CDR3 bases are TGTGCCAGCAGCCGGACTAGCGGGGCTACCTACGAG. Protein sequence: CASSRTSGATYE. The full-length CDR3 reads as CASSRTSGATYEQYF.

As concerns this clone: The read comes to an end 3 residues before the CDR3 does, leaving the germline J gene to fill in the end. The chain uses TRBV5-1 and TRBJ1-2; 10 positions agree with TRBD1. V was clipped by 3 bases and J by 1 base; unmatched bases: 6. Germline-derived CDR1 and CDR2 are SGHRS and YFSETQ. CDR3 length equals 16 residues. The chain's CDR3 is CASSYGQGELNYGYTF. CDR3 DNA, as far as it was read: TGCGCCAGCAGCTATGGACAGGGGGAACTTAACTATGGC.

At least ten counts were recorded for this clone. The missing CDR3 end, 3 residues past where the read stops, is filled in from the germline J gene. This chain uses TRBV12-3 or TRBV12-4 with TRBJ2-5; 8 bases line up with TRBD2. Trimming removed 1 base from V and 2 bases from J; junction bases left unmatched: 6. The CDR3 length is 16 residues. The sequenced CDR3 bases are TGTGCCAGCAGTTTAGGGCTTGCGGGGGGACAAGAGACC. It is translated as CASSLGLAGGQET. The full CDR3 protein is CASSLGLAGGQETQYF.

Ten or more counts support this clone. The CDR3 extends 3 residues past the end of the read, so its final part is completed from the germline J gene. The chain couples TRBV7-2 to TRBJ1-2; TRBD1 matches 7 bases. The germline V gene encodes CDR1 SGHTA and CDR2 FQGNSA. Trimming removed 5 bases from V and 3 bases from J; junction bases left unmatched: 9. The CDR3 consists of 15 residues. Partial CDR3 DNA: TGTGCCAGCAGCCTTCCCACAGGGGTAGACTATGGC. It codes for CASSLPTGVDYG. The full CDR3 reads CASSLPTGVDYGYTF.

This clone has ten or more counts. The read terminates 3 residues before the CDR3 end, so the remaining end is supplied by the germline J gene. V and J are TRBV20-1 and TRBJ2-7; 11 bases map to TRBD2. Trimming took 3 bases from V and 2 from J; bases not matched to a gene: 3. Germline lookup yields CDR1 DFQATT and CDR2 SNEGSKA (reference sequence). The CDR3 consists of 14 residues. The CDR3 sequence is CSASSGGAPYEQYF. The CDR3 bases that were read are TGCAGTGCTAGTAGCGGGGGGGCTCCCTACGAG.